This T cell receptor beta chain came from a study of T cell responses to AZD1222 COVID-19 vaccine. Overall study findings and caveats: Baseline antibody screening turned up just six seropositive AZD1222 recipients. Repertoire sampling happened only post peak T cell response. Recipients of two AZD1222 doses showed rising Spike-specific TCR breadth and depth. Spike-wide coverage was observed for vaccine-associated CD4 TCRs, with dominant responses at 160-218 and 743-854.

Sequencing used immunoSEQ multiplex PCR; TCRdb keeps in-frame clones, though not all of them. The sample has tens of thousands of clones, about 83% seen once. The V end lost 10 bases, the J end lost 4 bases, and 16 bases lay between the germline ends. CDR3 length equals 13 residues. Germline V gene data show CDR1 as MDHEN and CDR2 as SYDVKM. Concerning this clone: What it binds is not known.

The origin of this receptor is an adult who received the AZD1222 COVID-19 vaccine. The specimen was peripheral blood, collected 28 days after the second AZD1222 dose. This rearrangement joins TRBV28 to TRBJ1-1, with a weak D call TRBD1 (6 bases). The CDR3 is CATNTGSVTEAFF. CDR3 DNA: TGTGCCACCAACACAGGGTCCGTCACTGAAGCTTTCTTT.